The TCR beta chain under discussion was sequenced for a study of cytomegalovirus exposure and HLA in healthy donors. The PCR contained 60 Vbeta and 13 Jbeta primers. Clones were sequenced by immunoSEQ multiplex PCR, and TCRdb holds only the in-frame ones, with some missing. The sample holds about 130,000 clones, approximately 72% seen once. The CDR3 contains 14 residues. Germline V gives CDR1 SNHLY, CDR2 FYNNEI. The germline V and J ends were trimmed by 4 bases and 0 bases, with 10 bases remaining between them. Material for sequencing was PBMCs. The chain is built from TRBV2 and TRBJ2-7, with D perhaps TRBD2 (5 bases). The TCR sequence derives from a human donor in good health. The CDR3 nucleotides read TGTGCCAGCAGTGTTGAGGGCAGCTCCTACGAGCAGTACTTC. Protein product: CASSVEGSSYEQYF.